The 21 T cell receptor beta chains listed next were all sequenced from one sample in a study of blood T cell repertoires in COVID-19. Assay used: immunoSEQ multiplex PCR; TCRdb lists only in-frame clones, some missing. The table has about half a million clones, less than 90% seen once. The material sequenced was PBMCs or T cells enriched from blood (not recorded which). The receptors come from an older woman who had recovered from COVID-19.

The chain joins TRBV11-3 to TRBJ2-7; 12 nucleotides match TRBD2. V lost 3 bases and J lost 1; bases outside the gene matches: 7. This CDR3 contains 17 residues. Germline CDR1 SGHNT, CDR2 YENEEA. The CDR3 loop is CASSFELAGGSSYEQYF. Written as DNA, the CDR3 is TGTGCCAGCAGCTTCGAACTAGCGGGGGGCTCTTCCTACGAGCAGTACTTC.

The gene calls are TRBV19 and TRBJ2-2, with 7 bases aligning to TRBD1. The CDR3 contains 14 residues. V lost 5 bases to trimming and J lost 4 bases; unmatched junction nucleotides: 4. CDR1 and CDR2 from the germline V gene are LNHDA and SQIVND (reference sequence). The CDR3 DNA sequence: TGTGCCAGTAGTCCAGCAGGGGGCACCGGGGAGCTGTTTTTT. Its protein product is CASSPAGGTGELFF.

This clone was observed once. The chain uses TRBV6-1 and TRBJ2-7, with 11 bases aligning to TRBD2. Germline lookup yields CDR1 MNHNS and CDR2 SASEGT. This CDR3 spans 14 amino acids. The V and J ends lost 2 bases and 5 bases, in that order; junction bases with no gene match: 2. Written as DNA, the CDR3 is TGTGCCAGCAGTGAACTAGCGGGGGGCGACGAGCAGTACTTC. Translation: CASSELAGGDEQYF.

This chain uses TRBV20-1 with TRBJ2-2; 11 bases agree with TRBD1. Trimming took 3 bases from V and 5 from J; bases not matched to a gene: 5. The CDR3 extends over 15 amino acids. Germline V lookup: CDR1 DFQATT, CDR2 SNEGSKA (reference sequence). Here the CDR3 reads CSASPDRGRTGELFF. The CDR3 coding sequence is TGCAGTGCTAGTCCGGACAGGGGGCGAACCGGGGAGCTGTTTTTT.

This clone occurred once. J is TRBJ2-4 and V is TRBV3-1 (or the pseudogene TRBV3-2); 8 nucleotides line up with TRBD1. CDR3 length: 20 amino acids. V trimming: 0 bases; J trimming: 0 bases; junction bases outside the gene matches: 13. The germline V gene encodes CDR1 LGHDT and CDR2 YNNKEL (reference sequence). The CDR3 sequence: CASSQDIQGASGLAKNIQYF. The CDR3 nucleotides read TGTGCCAGCAGCCAAGATATCCAGGGGGCATCGGGCCTAGCCAAAAACATTCAGTACTTC.

This chain uses TRBV5-1 with TRBJ1-2, with D hard to call. Trimming left V 0 bases short and J 3 bases short, with 6 bases between. The CDR3 loop spans 13 amino acids. Germline V lookup: CDR1 SGHRS, CDR2 YFSETQ. In nucleotides, the CDR3 is TGCGCCAGCAGCTTGGACATCTACTATGGCTACACCTTC. Translation: CASSLDIYYGYTF. Full variable domain (missing parts from reference TRBV5-1 and TRBJ1-2): KAGVTQTPRYLIKTRGQQVTLSCSPISGHRSVSWYQQTPGQGLQFLFEYFSETQRNKGNFPGRFSGRQFSNSRSEMNVSTLELGDSALYLCASSLDIYYGYTFGSGTRLTVV.

The gene calls are TRBV29-1 and TRBJ1-2, with TRBD1 identical over 8 bases. V lost 4 bases, J lost 3 bases, and 4 bases stayed unmatched. From germline, CDR1 is SQVTM and CDR2 ANQGSEA. This CDR3 comprises 13 residues. In DNA, the CDR3 is TGCAGCGTTGCCCCGGACAGGGACTATGGCTACACCTTC. This codes for CSVAPDRDYGYTF.

The chain has TRBV6-5 and TRBJ1-1, with D perhaps matching TRBD1 (6 bases). The CDR3 length is 13 residues. The ends were cut back, 2 bases at V and 4 bases at J, with 8 bases in the middle. Looked up from germline, CDR1 is MNHEY and CDR2 is SVGAGI. The CDR3 DNA follows: TGTGCCAGCAGTTACAGGGACACCACTGAAGCTTTCTTT. Translating gives CASSYRDTTEAFF.

The chain joins TRBV6-5 to TRBJ2-2; possible D gene TRBD1, 6 bases. CDR1 is MNHEY and CDR2 is SVGAGI in the germline V gene. V was shortened by 8 bases and J by 2 bases, with 9 bases between the two germline ends. The CDR3 is made up of 13 amino acids. The CDR3 region is CASRDKNTGELFF. In nucleotides, the CDR3 is TGTGCCAGCCGGGACAAAAACACCGGGGAGCTGTTTTTT.

Comments on this clone: The same CDR3 can be traced to other DNA sequences in this sample. V usage is TRBV3-1 (or the pseudogene TRBV3-2) and J usage is TRBJ2-2; the match to TRBD2 covers 7 bases. The CDR3 length is 15 residues. The ends lost 0 bases at V and 3 bases at J; junction bases unmatched: 1. Germline loops: CDR1 LGHDT, CDR2 YNNKEL (reference sequence). CDR3 nucleotide sequence: TGTGCCAGCAGCCAAGAGCGGGGGTACACCGGGGAGCTGTTTTTT. As protein: CASSQERGYTGELFF.

The CDR3 sequence is CAWGRRNNSPLHF. CDR3 sequence (DNA): TGTGCCTGGGGTCGGCGGAATAATTCACCCCTCCACTTT. This chain uses TRBV30 with TRBJ1-6, with unresolved D. Trimming pared 5 bases from V and 5 bases from J, leaving 10 bases between. CDR3 size: 13 residues. Germline V gives CDR1 GTSNPN, CDR2 SVGIG (reference sequence).

V and J are TRBV24-1 and TRBJ2-7, with 15 bases lining up with TRBD2. J was trimmed by 4 bases and V by 2 bases; bases with no gene match: 8. The CDR3 covers 18 residues. Germline V CDR1 and CDR2: KGHDR, SFDVKD. The CDR3 protein is CATSDSRTSGGAVYEQYF. DNA for the CDR3: TGTGCCACCAGTGATTCCCGGACTAGCGGGGGGGCCGTTTACGAGCAGTACTTC.

The chain couples TRBV6-5 to TRBJ2-1; no clear D gene. The CDR3 is 15 amino acids. Trimming took off 2 bases at V and 4 bases at J, with 12 bases between the two ends. Germline lookup yields CDR1 MNHEY and CDR2 SVGAGI. The CDR3 region has the DNA TGTGCCAGCAGTTACGCATCCCCGGAGTACAATGAGCAGTTCTTC. It is translated as CASSYASPEYNEQFF.

This chain links TRBV12-5 with TRBJ1-1; maybe TRBD1 (5 bases). Germline V gives CDR1 LGHNT, CDR2 FRNRAP. This CDR3 spans 12 amino acids. DNA for the CDR3: TGTGCCCGGGGTGGGGAGGGGATTGAAGCTTTCTTT. This sequence encodes CARGGEGIEAFF. The full variable domain, rest sourced from reference TRBV12-5 and TRBJ1-1, is DARVTQTPRHKVTEMGQEVTMRCQPILGHNTVFWYRQTMMQGLELLAYFRNRAPLDDSGMPKDRFSAEMPDATLATLKIQPSEPRDSAVYFCARGGEGIEAFFGQGTRLTVV.

This chain joins TRBV10-3 and TRBJ1-2, with 7 bases that match TRBD1. This CDR3 has 14 residues. V was pared by 6 bases and J by 5 bases, with 9 bases of the junction left unmatched. Germline CDR1 and CDR2: ENHRY and SYGVKD. The chain's CDR3 is CAIRDVGTAYGYTF. The CDR3 nucleotides are TGTGCCATCAGGGACGTTGGGACAGCTTATGGCTACACCTTC.

This clone turned up a few times. Other DNA sequences in the same sample also yield this CDR3. This chain links TRBV9 with TRBJ2-2, with D possibly TRBD1 on 6 matching bases. The CDR3 covers 15 residues. V lost 3 bases, J lost 0 bases, and 9 bases lay in between. Germline V gene lookup returns CDR1 SGDLS and CDR2 YYNGEE. CDR3 region: CASSAQGSNTGELFF. CDR3 bases: TGTGCCAGCAGCGCCCAGGGGTCGAACACCGGGGAGCTGTTTTTT.

This rearrangement joins TRBV7-6 to TRBJ2-1; 9 bases fit TRBD2. Per germline, CDR1 SGHVS and CDR2 FNYEAQ. The CDR3 contains 15 residues. V trimming: 5 bases; J trimming: 8 bases; junction bases outside the gene matches: 10. The CDR3 loop reads CASSPRVAGEDEQFF. The CDR3 DNA is TGTGCCAGCAGCCCCCGGGTAGCGGGGGAAGATGAGCAGTTCTTC.

The V call is TRBV2, the J call TRBJ2-5; 8 positions agree with TRBD1. With V trimmed by 3 bases and J by 5 bases, 5 bases remained unmatched. Looked up from germline, CDR1 is SNHLY and CDR2 is FYNNEI. The CDR3 is made up of 14 amino acids. CDR3 region: CASSEQGALETQYF. CDR3 coding DNA: TGTGCCAGCAGTGAGCAGGGGGCCTTGGAGACCCAGTACTTC.

This rearrangement joins TRBV18 to TRBJ1-1, with 12 nucleotides matching TRBD1. Germline CDR1 KGHSH, CDR2 LQKENI. This CDR3 spans 19 amino acids. V dropped 6 bases and J dropped 1; count of bases not matched to a gene: 15. CDR3 region: CASSRQPGQGAYPNTEAFF. For the CDR3, the DNA is TGTGCCAGCTCGCGACAACCGGGACAGGGGGCCTACCCGAACACTGAAGCTTTCTTT.

The CDR3 region has the DNA TGTGCCAGCAGCCACAACCAGCGGGGTTCCTACGAGCAGTACTTC. Protein product: CASSHNQRGSYEQYF. The chain links TRBV11-3 to TRBJ2-7; 7 bases fit TRBD2. Trimming at V came to 5 bases and at J to 1 base, leaving 8 bases not matched to a gene. The CDR3 has 15 amino acids. CDR1 and CDR2 from the germline V gene are SGHNT and YENEEA.

This chain joins TRBV5-1 and TRBJ1-2; 9 nucleotides agree with TRBD1. CDR1 is SGHRS, CDR2 YFSETQ, per germline. The CDR3 loop spans 15 amino acids. The V gene end was trimmed by 1 base and the J gene end by 8 bases; junction bases not matched to a gene: 9. This CDR3 is CASSLNRGQSEGYTF. The CDR3 nucleotides read TGCGCCAGCAGCTTGAACAGGGGGCAATCGGAGGGCTACACCTTC. Full variable domain (rest looked up from reference TRBV5-1 and TRBJ1-2): KAGVTQTPRYLIKTRGQQVTLSCSPISGHRSVSWYQQTPGQGLQFLFEYFSETQRNKGNFPGRFSGRQFSNSRSEMNVSTLELGDSALYLCASSLNRGQSEGYTFGSGTRLTVV.